This TCR beta chain was sequenced during a study of cytomegalovirus exposure and HLA in healthy donors. V was shortened by 4 bases and J by 2 bases, with 12 bases between the two germline ends. There are 14 residues in the CDR3. Germline V gives CDR1 SGHRS, CDR2 YFSETQ. The PCR was carried out with 60 Vbeta primers and 13 Jbeta primers. The data were produced by immunoSEQ multiplex PCR, yet TCRdb's version contains in-frame clones alone and is incomplete. This sample has 150,000 to 190,000 clones; roughly 80% occur once, and the top ten carry about 1.3%. This TCR was sampled from a man in his late teens or twenties in good health and CMV-seronegative. V and J are TRBV5-1 and TRBJ1-2; D may be TRBD1 (6 bases). The specimen was PBMCs. This CDR3 is CASSPSGGNYGYTF. The CDR3 DNA reads TGCGCCAGCAGCCCGAGTGGGGGCAACTATGGCTACACCTTC.